The clone carrying this TCR beta chain was detected a few times. Through a sample-barcoded 5' primer and a J-beta primer mix, a second PCR was run for roughly 7 to 11 cycles. TCRdb re-called the 5' RACE reads with MiXCR, one entry per CDR3 protein. The sample includes fewer than 800,000 distinct CDR3 sequences, 45% to 50% of them seen just once. The sample belongs to a study of blood T cells in healthy people across ages. The CDR3 loop spans 15 amino acids. V lost 4 bases to trimming and J lost 9 bases; unmatched junction nucleotides: 12. Germline loops: CDR1 SQVTM, CDR2 ANQGSEA. The genes are TRBV29-1 and TRBJ2-1; TRBD2 agrees at 10 bases. The clonotype originates from an older woman in good health. Sequencing input: blood. CDR3 in DNA: TGCAGCGTTGCCCACACTAGCGGGATGGCGGGTGAGCAGTTCTTC. Translating it yields CSVAHTSGMAGEQFF.